A single sample gave rise to the 10 T cell receptor beta chains below, sequenced in a study of regulatory T cells. The antigens for these receptors are not known. The PCR used 52 TRBV and 13 TRBJ primers. Assay used: immunoSEQ multiplex PCR; TCRdb lists only in-frame clones, some missing. The sample lists roughly 3,200 clones, approximately 96% seen once, with roughly 3.4% in the top ten. Study findings and constraints: CD3G-deficient patients' regulatory T cells showed reduced Shannon diversity versus autologous conventional CD4+ and control regulatory cells.

The material sequenced was CD4+ Tregs sorted from blood. These receptors were collected from a person aged 18 to 35 with CD3G deficiency.

The chain links TRBV7-2 to TRBJ2-1, with D perhaps assigned TRBD1 or TRBD2 (5 bases each). The V end lost 2 bases, the J end lost 0 bases, and 8 bases lay between the germline ends. The CDR3 covers 15 residues. Looked up from germline, CDR1 is SGHTA and CDR2 is FQGNSA. The CDR3 sequence: CASSLKGSSYNEQFF. The CDR3 nucleotides read TGTGCCAGCAGCTTAAAGGGGAGCTCCTACAATGAGCAGTTCTTC.

The rearrangement joins TRBV18 to TRBJ2-5, with 8 positions matching TRBD1. CDR1 KGHSH and CDR2 LQKENI come from the germline V gene. V shed 3 bases and J 5 bases; nucleotides not matched to a gene: 5. This CDR3 is 14 amino acids long. CDR3 residues: CASSPNRGMETQYF. DNA for the CDR3: TGTGCCAGCTCACCTAACAGGGGGATGGAGACCCAGTACTTC.

The genes are TRBV28 and TRBJ2-6; D is unresolved. The germline V gene encodes CDR1 MDHEN and CDR2 SYDVKM. V was cut by 5 bases and J by 5 bases, with 22 bases left in between. CDR3 length: 18 amino acids. In nucleotides, the CDR3 is TGTGCCAGCAGTGCAATGGATCTGACACAAAGTCGGGCCAACGTCCTGACTTTC. This sequence encodes CASSAMDLTQSRANVLTF.

The chain combines TRBV29-1 with TRBJ2-7, with no clear D. This CDR3 has 14 amino acids. V dropped 4 bases and J dropped 9 bases, with 22 bases sitting between them. Germline V CDR1 and CDR2: SQVTM, ANQGSEA. The CDR3 loop reads CSVVDGTSPFVQYF. As DNA, the CDR3 is TGCAGCGTTGTAGACGGCACATCTCCCTTCGTGCAGTACTTC.

V gene TRBV28 combines with J gene TRBJ2-7, with 7 bases matching TRBD1. Per germline, CDR1 MDHEN and CDR2 SYDVKM. This CDR3 contains 11 residues. The V and J ends lost 6 bases and 6 bases, in that order; junction bases with no gene match: 2. The DNA of the CDR3 is TGTGCCAGCAGGAACAGGGGCGAGCAGTACTTC. As protein: CASRNRGEQYF.

The chain has TRBV6-1 and TRBJ2-1, with D tentatively TRBD2 (5 bases). The V end was cut by 0 bases, the J end by 10 bases, with 10 bases between. Germline CDR1 is MNHNS and CDR2 is SASEGT. There are 13 residues in the CDR3. The CDR3 region is CASSEAPGWEQFF. In DNA, the CDR3 is TGTGCCAGCAGTGAAGCACCGGGATGGGAGCAGTTCTTC.

This chain connects TRBV25-1 to TRBJ1-2; possibly TRBD1 for D (5 bases). This CDR3 has 15 residues. V gave up 2 bases and J gave up 2 bases, with 12 bases separating them. Germline V gene lookup returns CDR1 MGHDK and CDR2 SYGVNS. The CDR3 is CASSELLGENYGYTF. The CDR3 region has the DNA TGTGCCAGCAGTGAACTTCTGGGGGAAAACTATGGCTACACCTTC.

This sequence joins TRBV14 and TRBJ1-2; 10 nucleotides match TRBD1. The CDR3 is 14 amino acids. Germline V CDR1 and CDR2: SGHDN, FVKESK. V gave up 3 bases and J gave up 14 bases; unmatched junction bases: 12. The CDR3, as DNA: TGTGCCAGCAGCCACCTCGGGACAGGGGAAGAGGGGACCTTC. Its translation: CASSHLGTGEEGTF.

This CDR3 reads CASAEPNTGELFF. In nucleotides, the CDR3 is TGTGCCAGTGCGGAACCAAACACCGGGGAGCTGTTTTTT. This chain links TRBV19 with TRBJ2-2; D ambiguous. Trimming left V 8 bases short and J 2 bases short, with 9 bases between. Germline CDR1 is LNHDA and CDR2 is SQIVND (reference sequence). The length of the CDR3 is 13 residues.

This chain uses TRBV7-9 with TRBJ1-2; D unresolved. V shed 0 bases and J shed 4 bases, with 9 bases lying between them. There are 14 residues in the CDR3. CDR1 and CDR2 (germline): SEHNR, FQNEAQ (reference sequence). The CDR3: CASSLAGLGYGYTF. The CDR3 region has the DNA TGTGCCAGCAGCTTAGCCGGATTGGGCTATGGCTACACCTTC.